The present entry profiles one T cell receptor (beta chain) with its context. The data belong to a study of control samples from healthy donors and cancer patients. Only in-frame clones appear in the TCRdb table, and some are missing; sequencing was by immunoSEQ multiplex PCR. The sample yields about 84,000 clones, 91% seen once. The germline CDR1 and CDR2 sequences are KGHSH and LQKENI. The CDR3 extends over 15 amino acids. Trimming cost V 4 bases and J 5 bases, with 15 bases left between them. The sequencing input was blood. This sequence originates from a man aged 25 to 40 in good health. The chain carries TRBV18 and TRBJ2-1; tentatively, D is TRBD2 (6 bases). CDR3 coding DNA: TGTGCCAGCTCACAGTGGCGGGGCTACAACAATGAGCAGTTCTTC. As protein: CASSQWRGYNNEQFF.